This TCR beta chain emerged from a study of CD8+ T cells in alopecia areata (dated by TCRdb to the late 2010s). Some background on the complete study: The treated patients took part in an open-label pilot trial in which moderate-to-severe alopecia areata was treated with oral tofacitinib at 5 to 10 mg twice daily. Tofacitinib was administered for 6 to 18 months, and 6 months of follow-up off drug were then conducted to assess delayed response and recurrence. High-throughput TCRbeta sequencing was used to examine T cell clonal expansion in alopecia areata in both the C3H/HeJ mouse model and human patients. Scalp tissue and sorted CD4+ and CD8+ peripheral blood T cells from patchy and totalis/universalis alopecia areata patients and from healthy controls were covered by human TCRbeta sequencing. Biopsies were taken from tofacitinib-treated patients at baseline and again at 4 and 24 weeks into treatment, and several of those patients also had a later scalp biopsy. Scalp clonality was compared across normal scalp (n=4), patchy alopecia areata scalp (n=8), and alopecia totalis/universalis scalp (n=8). RNA was extracted with the PAXgene miRNA kit for fixed scalp, the miRNeasy kit for PBMCs, and the RNeasy kit for mouse skin. TCRbeta CDR3 regions were amplified by immunoSEQ multiplex PCR using 35 Vbeta forward and 13 Jbeta reverse primers. What the work shows at the level of the full study, not this receptor alone: Resident alphabeta T cells in normal human skin are also sequenced, complicating scalp TCR repertoire analysis, unlike mouse skin dominated by gammadelta T cells. Shared TCR sequences between patients were less evident than in mice, which may be partly attributable to HLA diversity in the patient population. Compared with normal scalp, lesional scalp had higher clonality and more expanded CD8+ clones, particularly in alopecia totalis/universalis, a pattern that suggests antigenic drive.

Receptors were amplified or captured by the immunoSEQ multiplex PCR assay. To provide template for TCR sequencing, every sample had RNA extracted and reverse transcribed into cDNA. SuperScript III was used to make first-strand cDNA, primed with a 2:1 mix of oligo-dT and random hexamers. Amplification bias was assessed with a synthetic immune receptor repertoire, and residual bias was removed computationally. The published analysis was carried out like this. Raw reads were preprocessed to remove errors, and CDR3 was defined according to IMGT conventions as the region from the conserved cysteine to phenylalanine. Clonality was computed as 1 minus the Shannon entropy, with the entropy normalized by log2 of the number of productive unique TCRs. Whether each scalp clone was CD4 or CD8 was inferred by checking scalp TCRbeta sequences against the CD4 and CD8 repertoires from sorted blood. Here the immuneACCESS table is served through TCRdb, limited to in-frame sequences with V and J called. Missing clones are a known gap in these copies; in checked studies unresolved V genes cover under half, and the rest lacks a known reason. V and J calls and clone size come straight from that table; D and trimming were deduced from the DNA. The sample table lists more than 95,000 clones, 41% of them with a count of one. The ten most abundant clones make up 1.3% of the sample.

V drops 6 bases and J drops 5 bases, leaving 14 bases in between. Via the germline V gene (reference sequence), CDR1 is MNHEY and CDR2 SMNVEV. The CDR3 holds 13 amino acids from the cysteine to the phenylalanine. Kept here is only the CDR3 DNA, which spans 39 bases and is read in frame from base 1. Remarks on this clone: Its cognate antigen has yet to be identified. Base qualities were left out, and no much larger clone turns up one base away.

Peripheral blood and lesional scalp punch biopsies were obtained from patients with alopecia areata. After PBMCs were isolated by density centrifugation and stained for CD3, CD4 and CD8, a FACSAria was used to sort CD4+ and CD8+ T cells. Sequenced material: CD4+ T cells sorted from blood. The clonotype comes from a human donor with alopecia areata. The sequence joins TRBV27 to TRBJ2-7; TRBD2 could be the D gene, as 5 bases match. The nucleotide sequence is TGTGCCAGCAGCGGACTGTTCCTCGACGAGCAGTACTTC. This translates into CASSGLFLDEQYF.